This TCR beta chain was sequenced in a study of blood T cell repertoires in COVID-19. Looking at the study overall: PBMCs, B-cell-depleted T cells, or T cells provided the cDNA or gDNA that made up the material.

The data were produced by immunoSEQ multiplex PCR, yet TCRdb's version contains in-frame clones alone and is incomplete. Of tens of thousands of clones detected, roughly 87% appear once; the ten largest clones hold around 3.7%. This CDR3 region has 15 residues. J gave up 5 bases and V 2 bases, and 5 bases lay outside the gene matches. CDR1 and CDR2 from the germline V gene are SEHNR and FQNEAQ (reference sequence). The TCR sequence derives from a woman in her forties or fifties with COVID-19, enrolled during active disease. The chain links TRBV7-9 to TRBJ2-2; 7 nucleotides line up with TRBD2. Input material: peripheral blood. The DNA for the CDR3 is TGTGCCAGCAGCTTACAAGCGGGACGGACCGGGGAGCTGTTTTTT. Protein product: CASSLQAGRTGELFF.